This T cell receptor (beta chain) was captured by sequencing in a study of shared clonotypes between healthy human individuals. The CDR3 is made up of 15 amino acids. V was pared by 5 bases and J by 9 bases, with 20 bases between. Germline CDR1 is SGHTA and CDR2 is FQGNSA. The study's findings and limits: The researchers took only blood, and tissue repertoires probably look different.

Method: immunoSEQ multiplex PCR; TCRdb's copy keeps in-frame clones and lacks some. The sample shows millions of clones, roughly 94% of them seen only once. Naive CD8 cells lacked CD45RO, underwent positive selection for CCR7 and left out terminally differentiated effector memory CD45RA+ cells. This clone was counted a single time. Antigen: not known. The TCR originated in a man aged 18-30 years in good health. This chain joins TRBV7-2 and TRBJ2-1; D unclear. Sequenced: naive CD8+ T cells sorted from blood. The CDR3, as DNA: TGTGCCAGCAGCCACAATTGGGGAATTTGGGGTGAGCAGTTCTTC. Protein product: CASSHNWGIWGEQFF.